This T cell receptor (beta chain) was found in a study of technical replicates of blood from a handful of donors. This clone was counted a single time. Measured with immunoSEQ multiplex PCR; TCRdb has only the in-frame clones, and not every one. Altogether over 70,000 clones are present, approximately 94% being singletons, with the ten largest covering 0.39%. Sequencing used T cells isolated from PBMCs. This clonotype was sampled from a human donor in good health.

In DNA form, the CDR3 reads TGTGCCAGCAGCTGGACAGGGGGAAAGCAGACCGGGGAGCTGTTTTTT. This encodes CASSWTGGKQTGELFF. V and J are TRBV7-2 and TRBJ2-2; the match to TRBD1 covers 10 bases. The V gene's germline CDR1 is SGHTA and CDR2 FQGNSA. This CDR3 has 16 amino acids. V lost 4 bases, J lost 5 bases, and 7 bases stayed unmatched.